Below are 32 T cell receptor beta chains sequenced from a single sample in a study of T-cell reconstitution after alpha-beta-depleted transplantation in children. Unique molecular identifiers were used to barcode this TCRbeta library. Using its own MiXCR run on the PCR reads, TCRdb lists one record per CDR3 protein. The sample has approximately 400,000 distinct CDR3 sequences; around 9.9% are singletons. The sequenced sample was PBMCs from the stem cell graft donor, obtained from the stem cell graft. The receptors here all came from a human donor who donated a stem cell graft to a child with acute myeloid leukemia.

In this sample, this clonotype turned up a few times. The chain is built from TRBV6-1 and TRBJ1-2; D might be TRBD1 (6 bases). Looked up from germline, CDR1 is MNHNS and CDR2 is SASEGT. This CDR3 comprises 14 residues. The V gene lost 5 bases and the J gene lost 1 base, with 11 bases spanning the gap. The CDR3 region is CASSRTADNYGYTF. DNA for the CDR3: TGTGCCAGCAGTCGGACAGCAGATAACTATGGCTACACCTTC.

The rearrangement links TRBV5-6 to TRBJ1-1; the D is unclear. Germline V lookup: CDR1 SGHDT, CDR2 YYEEEE. V lost 0 bases, J lost 3 bases, and 12 bases lay in between. The CDR3 has 15 residues. The CDR3 sequence: CASSLAFSGYTEAFF. The CDR3, as DNA: TGTGCCAGCAGCTTGGCCTTTAGTGGGTACACTGAAGCTTTCTTT.

The gene calls are TRBV27 and TRBJ2-1; 10 bases fit TRBD1. J was trimmed by 7 bases and V by 3 bases; bases with no gene match: 9. Germline V CDR1 and CDR2: MNHEY, SMNVEV (reference sequence). The CDR3 contains 16 residues. The CDR3 nucleotides read TGTGCCAGCAGTTTGGACGGGACAGGGGCAGGGAATGAGCAGTTCTTC. Its translation: CASSLDGTGAGNEQFF.

This clonotype was recorded a few times. The chain couples TRBV7-9 to TRBJ1-4, with 7 bases that match TRBD1. Germline loops: CDR1 SEHNR, CDR2 FQNEAQ (reference sequence). The V segment lost 4 bases and the J segment 5 bases; nucleotides outside the gene matches: 7. CDR3 length: 15 residues. The CDR3 sequence is CASSSLDRTNEKLFF. The CDR3 nucleotides read TGTGCCAGCAGCTCACTGGACAGGACCAATGAAAAACTGTTTTTT.

This chain links TRBV28 with TRBJ1-2; perhaps TRBD1 as D (5 bases). Germline lookup yields CDR1 MDHEN and CDR2 SYDVKM. The germline V and J ends were trimmed by 6 bases and 4 bases, with 12 bases remaining between them. The CDR3 length is 13 residues. This CDR3 reads CASRTGTGYGYTF. The CDR3 DNA follows: TGTGCCAGCAGAACCGGGACGGGCTATGGCTACACCTTC.

This clonotype has ten or more counts. The genes are TRBV10-3 and TRBJ1-4; 11 bases match TRBD1. In germline, CDR1 is ENHRY, CDR2 SYGVKD. V lost 10 bases and J lost 7; bases outside the gene matches: 2. This CDR3 has 12 amino acids. The CDR3 loop reads CATGQGVEKLFF. The DNA for the CDR3 is TGTGCCACGGGACAGGGGGTTGAAAAACTGTTTTTT.

Only a few counts were recorded for this clonotype. The rearrangement joins TRBV27 to TRBJ1-1, with D tentatively TRBD1 (6 bases). Germline CDR1 is MNHEY and CDR2 is SMNVEV (reference sequence). The V end lost 5 bases, the J end lost 4 bases, and 14 bases lay between the germline ends. The CDR3 sequence is 14 residues long. This chain's CDR3 is CASSARGGITEAFF. CDR3 nucleotide sequence: TGTGCCAGCAGTGCCAGGGGTGGAATCACTGAAGCTTTCTTT.

The chain joins TRBV5-1 to TRBJ2-2; D gene ambiguous. Germline loops: CDR1 SGHRS, CDR2 YFSETQ. V lost 1 base, J lost 4 bases, and 8 bases lay in between. This CDR3 has 14 residues. The CDR3 reads CASSLWRTTGELFF. CDR3 DNA sequence: TGCGCCAGCAGCTTGTGGCGGACCACCGGGGAGCTGTTTTTT.

This clonotype appeared a few times. V and J are TRBV20-1 and TRBJ2-1; 9 nucleotides align to TRBD2. Germline CDR1 reads DFQATT; CDR2 reads SNEGSKA (reference sequence). The CDR3 runs to 15 residues. J was trimmed by 1 base and V by 5 bases; bases with no gene match: 6. CDR3 in amino acids: CSAQVAGDSYNEQFF. The CDR3 nucleotides are TGCAGTGCTCAGGTAGCGGGAGATTCCTACAATGAGCAGTTCTTC.

This clonotype was seen repeatedly, ten times or more. This sequence joins TRBV20-1 and TRBJ1-3; TRBD1 is a possible D gene (5 bases). This CDR3 contains 14 residues. The V gene's germline CDR1 is DFQATT and CDR2 SNEGSKA (reference sequence). V lost 2 bases and J lost 4, with 12 bases in between. The CDR3 loop is CSARQGFLGNTIYF. The DNA of the CDR3 is TGCAGTGCTAGACAGGGCTTCCTCGGAAACACCATATATTTT.

The V call is TRBV20-1, the J call TRBJ1-1; TRBD1 matches 7 bases. Germline-derived CDR1 and CDR2 are DFQATT and SNEGSKA (reference sequence). The CDR3 covers 13 residues. V was clipped by 2 bases and J by 2 bases; unmatched bases: 2. For the CDR3, the DNA is TGCAGTGCTAGACAGGGGGTTAACACTGAAGCTTTCTTT. This gives the protein CSARQGVNTEAFF.

This clonotype was found many times. The CDR3 here is CASSLYGEAQYF. DNA for the CDR3: TGTGCCAGCAGCTTATATGGGGAGGCCCAGTACTTC. The chain has TRBV7-9 and TRBJ2-5, with D perhaps matching TRBD2 (6 bases). The germline V and J ends were trimmed by 2 bases and 9 bases, with 10 bases remaining between them. CDR3 size: 12 residues. Germline CDR1 reads SEHNR; CDR2 reads FQNEAQ (reference sequence). Full variable domain (missing parts from reference TRBV7-9 and TRBJ2-5): DTGVSQNPRHKITKRGQNVTFRCDPISEHNRLYWYRQTLGQGPEFLTYFQNEAQLEKSRLLSDRFSAERPKGSFSTLEIQRTEQGDSAMYLCASSLYGEAQYFGPGTRLLVL.

This clonotype was detected many times. V and J are TRBV12-3 or TRBV12-4 and TRBJ1-2, with D unresolved. This CDR3 region has 13 residues. Trimming stripped 6 bases from V and 2 bases from J, with 10 bases between. This chain's CDR3 is CASSLPGNYGYTF. The DNA for the CDR3 is TGTGCCAGCAGCTTACCCGGGAACTATGGCTACACCTTC.

This clonotype was found many times. The rearrangement uses TRBV29-1 and TRBJ2-1, with D unresolved. Trimming cost V 4 bases and J 6 bases, with 22 bases left between them. The germline gives CDR1 SQVTM, CDR2 ANQGSEA. The CDR3 has 16 residues. The chain's CDR3 is CSVGRWLDAFTNEQFF. DNA for the CDR3: TGCAGCGTTGGCCGGTGGCTAGACGCTTTTACCAATGAGCAGTTCTTC.

This clonotype was seen a handful of times. The chain employs TRBV6-5 and TRBJ2-3; tentatively, D is TRBD1 or TRBD2 (5 bases each). In germline, CDR1 is MNHEY, CDR2 SVGAGI. The CDR3 totals 14 residues. V was pared by 3 bases and J by 6 bases, with 13 bases between. The CDR3 DNA reads as TGTGCCAGCAGTTATGGGACGCCTGTGGATACGCAGTATTTT. Protein sequence: CASSYGTPVDTQYF.

This clonotype was seen a few times. J is TRBJ1-5 and V is TRBV10-3; 8 positions agree with TRBD1. Germline values: CDR1 ENHRY, CDR2 SYGVKD. The CDR3 extends over 14 amino acids. After removal of 10 bases from V and 0 bases from J, the junction contained 5 bases not matched to a gene. In DNA form, the CDR3 reads TGTGCCACGGGACAGGACGATAGCAATCAGCCCCAGCATTTT. Its translation is CATGQDDSNQPQHF.

This chain uses TRBV20-1 with TRBJ1-1; the D is unclear. Germline-derived CDR1 and CDR2 are DFQATT and SNEGSKA (reference sequence). The CDR3 spans 11 residues. Trimming took 6 bases from V and 8 from J, leaving 13 bases between them. CDR3 region: CSASRALEAFF. CDR3 nucleotide sequence: TGCAGTGCCAGCCGGGCCCTCGAAGCTTTCTTT.

The chain joins TRBV6-1 to TRBJ2-2; 7 bases align to TRBD2. From germline, CDR1 is MNHNS and CDR2 SASEGT. The CDR3 length is 15 residues. J was trimmed by 7 bases and V by 7 bases; bases with no gene match: 12. The chain's CDR3 is CASTDRGASGGELFF. CDR3 nucleotide sequence: TGTGCCAGCACCGACCGCGGGGCTAGCGGCGGGGAGCTGTTTTTT.

The chain employs TRBV4-1 and TRBJ2-7; TRBD1 might be the D (6 bases). The V and J ends lost 2 bases and 0 bases respectively, with 8 bases between them. In germline, CDR1 is MGHRA, CDR2 YSYEKL. CDR3 size: 14 residues. The CDR3 is CASSQWDTSYEQYF. The CDR3 DNA is TGCGCCAGCAGCCAATGGGACACCTCCTACGAGCAGTACTTC.

The table lists this clonotype with a few counts. This chain connects TRBV7-2 to TRBJ2-7; no definite D call. The CDR3 sequence is 12 residues long. Trimming cost V 3 bases and J 6 bases, with 9 bases left between them. CDR1 and CDR2 (germline): SGHTA, FQGNSA. CDR3 bases: TGTGCCAGCAGCTTTAGGATGGGCGAGCAGTACTTC. Translated: CASSFRMGEQYF.

The chain employs TRBV11-1 and TRBJ2-3; 10 bases are shared with TRBD1. Germline V gives CDR1 SGHAT, CDR2 FQDESV (reference sequence). V dropped 5 bases and J dropped 3; count of bases not matched to a gene: 14. The CDR3 is 18 residues long. The CDR3 DNA sequence: TGTGCCAGCAGCCCAAGACCGAGACAGGGGGCGAGGACAGATACGCAGTATTTT. Amino acids: CASSPRPRQGARTDTQYF.

This clonotype was seen ten or more times. The V and J genes are TRBV21-1 and TRBJ2-5; TRBD2 is taken as the D call from the table, unchecked against the DNA. TRBV21-1 is labeled a pseudogene. The CDR3 length is 12 residues. The CDR3 coding sequence is TGTGCCAGCAGAGTGGGCCGGGAGACCCAGTACTTC. Translation gives CASRVGRETQYF.

This clonotype showed up many times. The chain has TRBV29-1 and TRBJ2-3, with D unresolved. This CDR3 comprises 13 residues. Germline V gives CDR1 SQVTM, CDR2 ANQGSEA. The germline V and J ends were trimmed by 3 bases and 4 bases, with 11 bases remaining between them. CDR3 amino acids: CSVERPEADTQYF. The CDR3 coding sequence is TGCAGCGTTGAGAGGCCGGAAGCAGATACGCAGTATTTT.

The sample holds a few counts of this clonotype. This sequence joins TRBV5-1 and TRBJ2-7, with 15 bases that match TRBD2. The CDR3 is made up of 18 amino acids. J gave up 7 bases and V 4 bases, and 15 bases lay outside the gene matches. Germline CDR1 SGHRS, CDR2 YFSETQ. The CDR3 DNA is TGCGCCAGCAGCGATGGTGTGGGACTAGCGGGAGGAGATCGGGAGCAGTACTTC. It translates to CASSDGVGLAGGDREQYF.

The chain employs TRBV6-5 and TRBJ2-3; a possible D gene is TRBD2 (6 bases). Trimming stripped 4 bases from V and 1 base from J, with 12 bases between. From germline, CDR1 is MNHEY and CDR2 SVGAGI. The CDR3 is 15 residues long. The CDR3 bases are TGTGCCAGCAGTTCCGCCTGGAGGGGCACAGATACGCAGTATTTT. Translated, it gives CASSSAWRGTDTQYF.

Only a few counts were recorded for this clonotype. The chain carries TRBV4-3 and TRBJ2-5, with 10 bases lining up with TRBD1. Germline CDR1 and CDR2: LGHNA and YSLEER. The CDR3 runs 20 residues. V lost 3 bases and J lost 5; bases outside the gene matches: 21. The CDR3 region has the DNA TGCGCCAGCAGCCAGGCCGAGCTTATTCCGGGACAGGGGAATAGGGAGACCCAGTACTTC. Its translation is CASSQAELIPGQGNRETQYF.

The rearrangement joins TRBV5-1 to TRBJ2-4, with 12 bases matching TRBD2. Germline V gene lookup returns CDR1 SGHRS and CDR2 YFSETQ. With 4 bases clipped from V and 6 bases from J, the junction kept 5 bases outside the gene matches. This CDR3 spans 15 amino acids. CDR3 nucleotides: TGCGCCAGCAGCAAGACTAGCGGGGGCATAAACATTCAGTACTTC. Translation gives CASSKTSGGINIQYF.

This chain joins TRBV27 and TRBJ2-1; 9 bases align to TRBD1. V dropped 7 bases and J dropped 4; count of bases not matched to a gene: 5. The CDR3 sequence is 14 residues long. Germline CDR1 is MNHEY and CDR2 is SMNVEV (reference sequence). The CDR3 DNA sequence: TGTGCCAGCATTAGGACAGGGGATTACAATGAGCAGTTCTTC. Protein: CASIRTGDYNEQFF.

This clonotype turned up a few times. This chain joins TRBV4-1 and TRBJ2-5; a possible D gene is TRBD2 (6 bases). The V gene lost 0 bases and the J gene lost 5 bases, with 13 bases spanning the gap. The CDR3 has 15 amino acids. Germline CDR1 MGHRA, CDR2 YSYEKL. CDR3 amino acids: CASSQDPGVAETQYF. Written as DNA, the CDR3 is TGCGCCAGCAGCCAAGATCCGGGGGTTGCGGAGACCCAGTACTTC.

This clonotype came up a few times. The CDR3: CASSLMTSGSYEQYF. The DNA of the CDR3 is TGTGCCAGCAGCTTAATGACTAGCGGGAGTTACGAGCAGTACTTC. This chain joins TRBV7-9 and TRBJ2-7, with 12 bases identical to TRBD2. The CDR3 covers 15 residues. CDR1 SEHNR and CDR2 FQNEAQ come from the germline V gene (reference sequence). V dropped 2 bases and J dropped 4; count of bases not matched to a gene: 3.

This clonotype came up a few times. This chain joins TRBV3-1 and TRBJ2-3; D may be TRBD1 or TRBD2 (7 bases each). The germline V gene encodes CDR1 LGHDT and CDR2 YNNKEL (reference sequence). CDR3 length: 19 amino acids. The germline V and J ends were trimmed by 4 bases and 5 bases, with 28 bases remaining between them. CDR3 in amino acids: CASSRKGAKGGPRGDTQYF. Here the CDR3 DNA reads TGTGCCAGCAGCCGAAAGGGGGCCAAGGGGGGGCCTCGAGGAGATACGCAGTATTTT.

This clonotype was counted only a few times. The chain uses TRBV6-6 and TRBJ1-2; no clear D gene. V shed 6 bases and J shed 9 bases, with 8 bases lying between them. CDR3 length: 10 amino acids. CDR1 is MNHNY, CDR2 SVGAGI, per germline (reference sequence). The DNA of the CDR3 is TGTGCCAGCAGCCGGGAAAGCTACACCTTC. Translation: CASSRESYTF.